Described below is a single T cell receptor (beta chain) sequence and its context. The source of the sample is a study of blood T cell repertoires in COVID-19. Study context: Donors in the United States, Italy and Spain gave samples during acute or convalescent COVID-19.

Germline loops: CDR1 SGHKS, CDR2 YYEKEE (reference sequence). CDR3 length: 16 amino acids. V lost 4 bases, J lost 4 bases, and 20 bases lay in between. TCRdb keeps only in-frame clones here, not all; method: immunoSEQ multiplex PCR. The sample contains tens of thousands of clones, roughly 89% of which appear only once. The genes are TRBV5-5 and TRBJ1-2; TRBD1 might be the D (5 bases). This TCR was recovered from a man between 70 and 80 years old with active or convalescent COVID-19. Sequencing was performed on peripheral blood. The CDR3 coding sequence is TGTGCCAGCAGCCCGACGGGCCCGGGGGTGGGCTATGGCTACACCTTC. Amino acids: CASSPTGPGVGYGYTF.